This is a list of T cell receptor beta chains from one sample in a study of CD8 T cells in ankylosing spondylitis. TCRdb itself ran the 5' RACE reads through MiXCR, one entry per CDR3 protein. The sample has 150,000 to 200,000 distinct CDR3 sequences; around 20% are singletons. The specimen sequenced was blood, either unsorted or a sorted T cell fraction (not recorded which). Every receptor here comes from a male donor with ankylosing spondylitis or in good health (not recorded which). Each CDR3 is given without its conserved first and last residue. The order of the fields is J gene, V gene, CDR3 protein.

j_gene: TRBJ2-3; v_gene: TRBV5-4; CDR3aa: ASSDARDRENTQY
j_gene: TRBJ1-5; v_gene: TRBV2; CDR3aa: ASSLTGGWGDGNQPQH
j_gene: TRBJ2-2; v_gene: TRBV4-2; CDR3aa: ASSQDPDTGELF
j_gene: TRBJ2-7; v_gene: TRBV29-1; CDR3aa: SVGQGGTYEQY
j_gene: TRBJ1-2; v_gene: TRBV5-1; CDR3aa: ASSLSDNYGYT
j_gene: TRBJ1-2; v_gene: TRBV23-1; CDR3aa: ASSLGGGDGYT
j_gene: TRBJ1-1; v_gene: TRBV6-1; CDR3aa: ASSARGGNTEAF
j_gene: TRBJ2-3; v_gene: TRBV5-1; CDR3aa: ASSLGVASTDTQY
j_gene: TRBJ1-2; v_gene: TRBV5-1; CDR3aa: ASSFSAGDGYT
j_gene: TRBJ2-3; v_gene: TRBV25-1; CDR3aa: ASSDPGLGTDTQY
j_gene: TRBJ2-1; v_gene: TRBV6-1; CDR3aa: ASSWLAGSINEQF
j_gene: TRBJ2-1; v_gene: TRBV11-1; CDR3aa: ASSLIGGSEQF
j_gene: TRBJ1-2; v_gene: TRBV6-6; CDR3aa: ASSYDRTYGYT
j_gene: TRBJ2-5; v_gene: TRBV18; CDR3aa: ASSPPRTGGVETQY
j_gene: TRBJ2-1; v_gene: TRBV28; CDR3aa: ASSPVNEQF
j_gene: TRBJ2-4; v_gene: TRBV30; CDR3aa: AWSVGDRSTGAKNIQY
j_gene: TRBJ2-1; v_gene: TRBV5-1; CDR3aa: ASSLARVDELYNEQF
j_gene: TRBJ2-2; v_gene: TRBV12-3/TRBV12-4; CDR3aa: ASTRLAEGIGELF
j_gene: TRBJ2-2; v_gene: TRBV10-3; CDR3aa: AITEAGELF
j_gene: TRBJ2-3; v_gene: TRBV6-1; CDR3aa: ASSGVLAEDTQY
j_gene: TRBJ2-1; v_gene: TRBV15; CDR3aa: ATSGGRYNEQF
j_gene: TRBJ1-4; v_gene: TRBV28; CDR3aa: TSSLAVATNEKLF
j_gene: TRBJ1-2; v_gene: TRBV10-3; CDR3aa: AISEAAGANYGYT
j_gene: TRBJ2-1; v_gene: TRBV10-2; CDR3aa: ASIDSGRGNEQF
j_gene: TRBJ2-7; v_gene: TRBV12-3/TRBV12-4; CDR3aa: ASSLQSSGSYEQY
j_gene: TRBJ2-2; v_gene: TRBV3-1; CDR3aa: ASSRLAGEGELF
j_gene: TRBJ1-1; v_gene: TRBV5-1; CDR3aa: ASKVAGENTEAF
j_gene: TRBJ2-5; v_gene: TRBV28; CDR3aa: ASRMDTYEQETQY
j_gene: TRBJ2-5; v_gene: TRBV20-1; CDR3aa: SARDRLGGETQY
j_gene: TRBJ1-4; v_gene: TRBV24-1; CDR3aa: ASGADATNEKLF
j_gene: TRBJ2-5; v_gene: TRBV19; CDR3aa: ASSSGFQETQY
j_gene: TRBJ2-3; v_gene: TRBV5-1; CDR3aa: ASSPGQAGTDTQY
j_gene: TRBJ2-7; v_gene: TRBV20-1; CDR3aa: SARGNTRATYEQY